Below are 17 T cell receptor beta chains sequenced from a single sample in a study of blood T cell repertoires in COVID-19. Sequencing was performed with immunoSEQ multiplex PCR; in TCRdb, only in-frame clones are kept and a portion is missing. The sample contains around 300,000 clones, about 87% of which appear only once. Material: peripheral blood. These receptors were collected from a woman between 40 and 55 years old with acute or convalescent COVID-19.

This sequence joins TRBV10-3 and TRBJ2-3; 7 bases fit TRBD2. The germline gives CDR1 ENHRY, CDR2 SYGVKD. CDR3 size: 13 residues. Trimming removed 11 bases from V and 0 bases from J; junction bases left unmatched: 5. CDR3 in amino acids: CAARGVSTDTQYF. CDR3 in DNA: TGTGCCGCTCGGGGGGTGAGCACAGATACGCAGTATTTT.

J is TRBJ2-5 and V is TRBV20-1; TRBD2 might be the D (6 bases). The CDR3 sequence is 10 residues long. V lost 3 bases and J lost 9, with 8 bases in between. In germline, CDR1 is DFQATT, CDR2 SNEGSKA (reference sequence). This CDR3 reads CSARWGAQYF. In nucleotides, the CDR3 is TGCAGTGCTAGGTGGGGGGCCCAGTACTTC.

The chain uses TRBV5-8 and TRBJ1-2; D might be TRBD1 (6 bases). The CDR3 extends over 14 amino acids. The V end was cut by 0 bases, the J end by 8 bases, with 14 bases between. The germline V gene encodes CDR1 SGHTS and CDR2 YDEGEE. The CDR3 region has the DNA TGTGCCAGCAGCTTGGGCGGGGGGCATGGCGGCTACACCTTC. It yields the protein CASSLGGGHGGYTF.

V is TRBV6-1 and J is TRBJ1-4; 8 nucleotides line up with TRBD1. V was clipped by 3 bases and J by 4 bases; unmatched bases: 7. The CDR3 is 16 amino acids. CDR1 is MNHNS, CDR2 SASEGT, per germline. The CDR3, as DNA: TGTGCCAGCAGTGAGGGCCAGGGGGCTGGTAATGAAAAACTGTTTTTT. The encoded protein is CASSEGQGAGNEKLFF.

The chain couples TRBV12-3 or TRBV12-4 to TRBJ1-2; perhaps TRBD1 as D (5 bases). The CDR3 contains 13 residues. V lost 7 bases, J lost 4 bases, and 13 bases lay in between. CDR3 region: CASNLGGSYGYTF. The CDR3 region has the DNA TGTGCCAGCAATTTGGGGGGTAGCTATGGCTACACCTTC.

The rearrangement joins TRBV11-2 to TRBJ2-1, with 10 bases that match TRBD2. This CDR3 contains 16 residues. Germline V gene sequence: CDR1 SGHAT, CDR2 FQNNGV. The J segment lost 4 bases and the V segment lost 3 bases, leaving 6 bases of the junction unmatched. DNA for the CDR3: TGTGCCAGCAGCTTTACCGGGACTAGCGCATACAATGAGCAGTTCTTC. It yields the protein CASSFTGTSAYNEQFF.

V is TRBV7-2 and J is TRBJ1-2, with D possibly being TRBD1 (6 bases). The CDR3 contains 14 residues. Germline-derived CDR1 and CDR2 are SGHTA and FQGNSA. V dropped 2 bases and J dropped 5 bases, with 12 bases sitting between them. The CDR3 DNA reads TGTGCCAGCAGCTTACACAGGGAGTTATATGGCTACACCTTC. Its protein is CASSLHRELYGYTF.

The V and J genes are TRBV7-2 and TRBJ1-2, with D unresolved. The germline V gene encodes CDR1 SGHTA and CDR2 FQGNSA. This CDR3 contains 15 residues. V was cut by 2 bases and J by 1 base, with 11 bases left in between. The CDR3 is CASSLLETGNYGYTF. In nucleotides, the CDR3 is TGTGCCAGCAGCTTACTAGAGACGGGTAACTATGGCTACACCTTC.

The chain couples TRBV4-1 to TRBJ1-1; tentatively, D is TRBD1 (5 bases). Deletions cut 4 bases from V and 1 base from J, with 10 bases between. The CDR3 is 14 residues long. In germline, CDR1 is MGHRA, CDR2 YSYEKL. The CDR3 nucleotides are TGCGCCAGCAGCCTATCGGGGGGGAACACTGAAGCTTTCTTT. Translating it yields CASSLSGGNTEAFF.

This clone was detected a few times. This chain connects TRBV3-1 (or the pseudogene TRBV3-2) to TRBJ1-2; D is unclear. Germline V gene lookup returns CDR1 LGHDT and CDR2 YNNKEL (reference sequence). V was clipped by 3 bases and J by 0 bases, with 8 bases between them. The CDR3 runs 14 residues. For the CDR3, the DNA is TGTGCCAGCAGCCAGGAGTTACCTAACTATGGCTACACCTTC. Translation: CASSQELPNYGYTF.

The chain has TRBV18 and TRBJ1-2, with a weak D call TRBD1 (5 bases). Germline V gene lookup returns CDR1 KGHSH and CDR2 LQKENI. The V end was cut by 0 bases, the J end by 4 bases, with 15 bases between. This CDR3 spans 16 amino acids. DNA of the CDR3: TGTGCCAGCTCACCACCGGCTTCTACAGGCCGCTATGGCTACACCTTC. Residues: CASSPPASTGRYGYTF. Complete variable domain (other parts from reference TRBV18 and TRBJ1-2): NAGVMQNPRHLVRRRGQEARLRCSPMKGHSHVYWYRQLPEEGLKFMVYLQKENIIDESGMPKERFSAEFPKEGPSILRIQQVVRGDSAAYFCASSPPASTGRYGYTFGSGTRLTVV.

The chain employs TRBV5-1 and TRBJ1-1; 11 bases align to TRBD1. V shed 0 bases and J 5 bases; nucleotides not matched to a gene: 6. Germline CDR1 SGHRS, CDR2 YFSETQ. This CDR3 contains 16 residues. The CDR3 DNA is TGCGCCAGCAGCTTGGTAGGACAGGGGGCTGGAACTGAAGCTTTCTTT. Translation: CASSLVGQGAGTEAFF.

The CDR3 sequence: CASSLVPGDYGYTF. In nucleotides, the CDR3 is TGCGCCAGCAGCTTGGTTCCAGGGGACTATGGCTACACCTTC. The chain uses TRBV5-1 and TRBJ1-2, with a weak D call TRBD1 (6 bases). V gave up 0 bases and J gave up 3 bases, with 9 bases separating them. CDR3 length equals 14 residues. Germline V gene data show CDR1 as SGHRS and CDR2 as YFSETQ.

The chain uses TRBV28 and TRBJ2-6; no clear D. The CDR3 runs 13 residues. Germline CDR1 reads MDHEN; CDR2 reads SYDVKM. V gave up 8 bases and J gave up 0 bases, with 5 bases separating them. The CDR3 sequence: CASRSSGANVLTF. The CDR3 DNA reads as TGTGCCAGCCGGAGCTCTGGGGCCAACGTCCTGACTTTC.

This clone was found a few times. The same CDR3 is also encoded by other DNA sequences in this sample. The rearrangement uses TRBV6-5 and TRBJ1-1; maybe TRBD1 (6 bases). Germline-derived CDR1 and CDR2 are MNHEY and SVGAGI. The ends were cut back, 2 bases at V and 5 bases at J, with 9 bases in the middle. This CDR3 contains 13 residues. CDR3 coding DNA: TGTGCCAGCAGTTACCAGGGGAATACTGAAGCTTTCTTT. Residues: CASSYQGNTEAFF.

CDR3 DNA sequence: TGCGCCAGCACATGGGGACAGGAGGGAGATACGCAGTATTTT. The encoded protein is CASTWGQEGDTQYF. The genes are TRBV5-1 and TRBJ2-3; TRBD1 agrees at 8 bases. After removal of 6 bases from V and 5 bases from J, the junction contained 8 bases not matched to a gene. Germline CDR1 is SGHRS and CDR2 is YFSETQ. CDR3 length: 14 amino acids.

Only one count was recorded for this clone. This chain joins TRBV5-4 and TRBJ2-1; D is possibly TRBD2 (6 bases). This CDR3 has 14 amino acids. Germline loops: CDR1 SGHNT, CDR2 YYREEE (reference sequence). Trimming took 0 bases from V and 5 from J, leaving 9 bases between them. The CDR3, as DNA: TGTGCCAGCAGCTTGGCGGCGGGGAACAATGAGCAGTTCTTC. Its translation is CASSLAAGNNEQFF.